The text below deals with one T cell receptor beta chain. In this sample, this clonotype turned up once. Its recognized antigen is unknown. No base-level quality is on record; no much larger clone is a single base apart. A single read is weak support. The entry originates in a study of T cell repertoires in cytomegalovirus infection (dated by TCRdb to between 2018 and 2020). Looking at the study overall: Peptide stimulations targeted recently identified HLA-C-restricted CMV epitopes, whose presentation resists viral immunomodulation, together with well-studied HLA-B-restricted epitopes. Because public TCR beta signatures pointed to carriage of CMV infection together with the matching HLA type, the HLA type of each donor mattered for the analysis.

The data were produced on an Illumina HiSeq 1500. The public sequencing data were trimmed at Q25 with fastp and processed into clonotypes with MiXCR by TCRdb, which kept only in-frame beta chains. Here each entry gathers all rows of one CDR3 protein and keeps the most common genes and DNA. The sample profile shows approximately 910,000 distinct CDR3 sequences; about a third of them were found once. The top ten hold over 13% of the sample. CDR1 and CDR2, looked up from the germline V gene, are SGHVS and FNYEAQ. Reading from cysteine to phenylalanine, the CDR3 counts 17 amino acids. Only the CDR3 part of the read is kept: 51 bases, read in frame from the first base. Clipping removes 5 bases from V and 7 bases from J, with 12 as the unmatched junction base count. Here is what the overall study found, with its caveats: Cumulative frequency of public TCR beta family members discriminated carriers of CMV infection plus the relevant HLA type in this cohort and an independent 352-donor cohort. The ex vivo response was dominated by HLA-C-restricted CMV-specific TCR beta clonotypes, which also provided the single most frequent clonotype in two of eight donors.

In the paper's terms, the treatment or condition label means: in vitro stimulation with specific CMV peptide epitopes to enrich CMV-specific T cells. The chain is assembled from TRBV7-6 and TRBJ1-5, with 12 middle bases fitting TRBD1. This clonotype was obtained from a human donor in good health (CMV status not recorded). Some clones in this sample may be carry-over from other donors' samples. The specimen comprised cultured CD8+ T cells from PBMCs, sampled from culture after CMV antigen stimulation. The DNA is TGTGCCAGCAGCGTGACCGGGACAGGGGGCGCGGGCCAGCCCCAGCATTTT. Its product reads: CASSVTGTGGAGQPQHF.